The following is a T cell receptor beta chain sequence with its context. Libraries were prepared by immunoSEQ multiplex PCR; TCRdb keeps only in-frame clonotypes and omits some of them. The table has about 180,000 clones, around nine tenths seen once. The CDR3 extends over 15 amino acids. CDR1 and CDR2 (germline): LNHDA, SQIVND (reference sequence). V was cut by 3 bases and J by 0 bases, with 11 bases left in between. One Seattle source followed patients from active infection through their disease course. The data originate from a study of blood T cell repertoires in COVID-19. As for the study in general: Sites across the United States, Italy and Spain contributed samples from acute and convalescent COVID-19. T cells, B-cell-depleted T cells, or PBMCs supplied cDNA or gDNA.

The TCR originated in a woman in her 70s with COVID-19, enrolled during active disease. Sequenced: peripheral blood. V and J are TRBV19 and TRBJ1-1, with D hard to call. CDR3 in DNA: TGTGCCAGTAGTATTGGGTTTCGGGTGAACACTGAAGCTTTCTTT. Translation: CASSIGFRVNTEAFF. Variable domain in full (rest from reference TRBV19 and TRBJ1-1): DGGITQSPKYLFRKEGQNVTLSCEQNLNHDAMYWYRQDPGQGLRLIYYSQIVNDFQKGDIAEGYSVSREKKESFPLTVTSAQKNPTAFYLCASSIGFRVNTEAFFGQGTRLTVV.